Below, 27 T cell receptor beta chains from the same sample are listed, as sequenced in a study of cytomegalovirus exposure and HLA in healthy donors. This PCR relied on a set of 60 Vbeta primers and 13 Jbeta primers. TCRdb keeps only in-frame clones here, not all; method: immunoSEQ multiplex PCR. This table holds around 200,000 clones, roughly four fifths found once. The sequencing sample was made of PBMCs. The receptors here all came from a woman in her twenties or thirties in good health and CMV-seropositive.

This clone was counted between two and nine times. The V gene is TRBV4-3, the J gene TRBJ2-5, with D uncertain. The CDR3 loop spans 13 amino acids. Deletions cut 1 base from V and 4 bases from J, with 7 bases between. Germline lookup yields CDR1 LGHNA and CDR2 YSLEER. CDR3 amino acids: CASSQAGGETQYF. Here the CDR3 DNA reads TGCGCCAGCAGCCAAGCGGGTGGAGAGACCCAGTACTTC.

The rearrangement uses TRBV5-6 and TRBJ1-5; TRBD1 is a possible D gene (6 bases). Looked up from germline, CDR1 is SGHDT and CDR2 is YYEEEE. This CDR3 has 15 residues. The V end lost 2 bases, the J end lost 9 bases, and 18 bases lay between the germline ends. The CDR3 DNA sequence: TGTGCCAGCAGCTTCGGCCAGGGGCGGACCAGGCCCCAGCATTTT. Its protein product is CASSFGQGRTRPQHF. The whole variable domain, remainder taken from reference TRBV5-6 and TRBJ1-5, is DAGVTQSPTHLIKTRGQQVTLRCSPKSGHDTVSWYQQALGQGPQFIFQYYEEEERQRGNFPDRFSGHQFPNYSSELNVNALLLGDSALYLCASSFGQGRTRPQHFGDGTRLSIL.

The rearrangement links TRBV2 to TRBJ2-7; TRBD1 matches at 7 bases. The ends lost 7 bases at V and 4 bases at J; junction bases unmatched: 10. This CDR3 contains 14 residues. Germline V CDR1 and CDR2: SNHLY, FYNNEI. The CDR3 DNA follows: TGTGCCAGCAAATTTACGGGACAGTCTTACGAGCAGTACTTC. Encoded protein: CASKFTGQSYEQYF.

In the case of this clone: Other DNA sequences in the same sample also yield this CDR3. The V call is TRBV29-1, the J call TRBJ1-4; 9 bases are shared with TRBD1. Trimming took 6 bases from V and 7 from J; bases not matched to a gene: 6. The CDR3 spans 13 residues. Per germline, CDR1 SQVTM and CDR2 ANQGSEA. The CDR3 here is CSVAGTGREKLFF. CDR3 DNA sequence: TGCAGCGTAGCCGGGACAGGGCGTGAAAAACTGTTTTTT.

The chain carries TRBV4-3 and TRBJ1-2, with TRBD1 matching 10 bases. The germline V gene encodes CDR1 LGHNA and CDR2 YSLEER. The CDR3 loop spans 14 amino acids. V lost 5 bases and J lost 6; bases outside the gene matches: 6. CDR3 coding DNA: TGCGCCAGCAGCAAAGGACAGGGGGTGGATGGCTACACCTTC. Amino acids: CASSKGQGVDGYTF.

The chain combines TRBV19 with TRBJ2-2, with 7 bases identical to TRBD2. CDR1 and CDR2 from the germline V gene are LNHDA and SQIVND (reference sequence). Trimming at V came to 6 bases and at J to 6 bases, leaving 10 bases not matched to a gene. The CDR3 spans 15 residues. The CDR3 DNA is TGTGCCAGTAGACCTAGGACTAGACAGTCCGGGGAGCTGTTTTTT. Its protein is CASRPRTRQSGELFF.

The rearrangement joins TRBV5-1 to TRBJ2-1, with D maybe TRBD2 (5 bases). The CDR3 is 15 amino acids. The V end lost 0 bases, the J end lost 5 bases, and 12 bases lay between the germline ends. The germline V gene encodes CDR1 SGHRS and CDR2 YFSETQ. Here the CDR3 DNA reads TGCGCCAGCAGCTTGGTGCTCTCGGGGAACAATGAGCAGTTCTTC. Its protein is CASSLVLSGNNEQFF.

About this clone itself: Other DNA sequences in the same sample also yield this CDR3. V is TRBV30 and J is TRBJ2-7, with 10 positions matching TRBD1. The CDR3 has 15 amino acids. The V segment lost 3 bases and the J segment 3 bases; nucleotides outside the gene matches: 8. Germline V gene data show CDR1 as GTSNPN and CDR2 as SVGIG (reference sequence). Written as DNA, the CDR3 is TGTGCCTGGAGGGGCGGACAGGGGGATGACTACGAGCAGTACTTC. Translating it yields CAWRGGQGDDYEQYF.

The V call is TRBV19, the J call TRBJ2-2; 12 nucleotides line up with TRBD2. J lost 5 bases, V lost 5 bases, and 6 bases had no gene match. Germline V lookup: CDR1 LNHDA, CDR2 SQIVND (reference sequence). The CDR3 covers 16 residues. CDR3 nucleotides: TGTGCCAGTAGTGTAGGACTAGCGGGATATACCGGGGAGCTGTTTTTT. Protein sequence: CASSVGLAGYTGELFF.

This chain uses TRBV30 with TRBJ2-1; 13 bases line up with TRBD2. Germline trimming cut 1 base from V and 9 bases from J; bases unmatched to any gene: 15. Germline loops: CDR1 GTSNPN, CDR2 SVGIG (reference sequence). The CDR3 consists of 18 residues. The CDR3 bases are TGTGCCTGGAGTGCCCTAACCGGGACTAGCGGGACTCGCGGTGAGCAGTTCTTC. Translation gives CAWSALTGTSGTRGEQFF. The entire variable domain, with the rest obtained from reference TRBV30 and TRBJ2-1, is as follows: SQTIHQWPATLVQPVGSPLSLECTVEGTSNPNLYWYRQAAGRGLQLLFYSVGIGQISSEVPQNLSASRPQDRQFILSSKKLLLSDSGFYLCAWSALTGTSGTRGEQFFGPGTRLTVL.

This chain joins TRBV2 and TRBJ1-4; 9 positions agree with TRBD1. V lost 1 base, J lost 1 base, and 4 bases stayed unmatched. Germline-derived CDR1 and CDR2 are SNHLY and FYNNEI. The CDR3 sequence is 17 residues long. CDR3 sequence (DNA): TGTGCCAGCAGTGAAGAAGAGGACAGGGGAACTAATGAAAAACTGTTTTTT. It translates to CASSEEEDRGTNEKLFF.

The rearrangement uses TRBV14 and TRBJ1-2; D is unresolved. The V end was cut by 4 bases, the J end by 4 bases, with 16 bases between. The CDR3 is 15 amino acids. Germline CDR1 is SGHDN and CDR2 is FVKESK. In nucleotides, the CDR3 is TGTGCCAGCAGCCCAGACGCAGGCTATCCCTATGGCTACACCTTC. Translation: CASSPDAGYPYGYTF. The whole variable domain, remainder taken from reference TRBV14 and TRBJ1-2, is EAGVTQFPSHSVIEKGQTVTLRCDPISGHDNLYWYRRVMGKEIKFLLHFVKESKQDESGMPNNRFLAERTGGTYSTLKVQPAELEDSGVYFCASSPDAGYPYGYTFGSGTRLTVV.

The DNA of the CDR3 is TGTGCCAGTAGGCTCCCGGGTTACTACGAGCAGTACTTC. Translated: CASRLPGYYEQYF. The V and J genes are TRBV19 and TRBJ2-7; D ambiguous. The CDR3 covers 13 residues. The V end lost 6 bases, the J end lost 3 bases, and 12 bases lay between the germline ends. Germline V gene sequence: CDR1 LNHDA, CDR2 SQIVND (reference sequence).

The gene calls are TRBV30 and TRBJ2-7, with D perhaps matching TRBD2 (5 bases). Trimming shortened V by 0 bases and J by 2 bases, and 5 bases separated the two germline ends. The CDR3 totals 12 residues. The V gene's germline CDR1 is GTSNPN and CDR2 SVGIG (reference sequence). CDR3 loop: CAWSVLAYEQYF. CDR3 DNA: TGTGCCTGGAGTGTACTAGCCTACGAGCAGTACTTC.

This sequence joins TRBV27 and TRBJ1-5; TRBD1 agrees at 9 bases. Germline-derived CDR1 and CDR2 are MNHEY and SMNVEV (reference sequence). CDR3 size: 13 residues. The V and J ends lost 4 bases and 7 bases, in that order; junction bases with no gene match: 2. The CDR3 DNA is TGTGCCAGCAGTTGGGGACAGGGCCAGCCCCAGCATTTT. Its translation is CASSWGQGQPQHF.

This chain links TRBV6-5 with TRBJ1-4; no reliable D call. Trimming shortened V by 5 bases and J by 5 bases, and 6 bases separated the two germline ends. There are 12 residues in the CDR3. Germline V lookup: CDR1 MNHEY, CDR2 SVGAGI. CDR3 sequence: CASSGRNEKLFF. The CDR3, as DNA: TGTGCCAGCAGTGGTCGGAATGAAAAACTGTTTTTT.

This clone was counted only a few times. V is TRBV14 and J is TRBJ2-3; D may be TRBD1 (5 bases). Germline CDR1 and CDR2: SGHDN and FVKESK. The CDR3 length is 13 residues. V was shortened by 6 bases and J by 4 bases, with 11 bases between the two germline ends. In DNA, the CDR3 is TGTGCCAGCAGTCACAGGTCCTCAGATACGCAGTATTTT. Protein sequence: CASSHRSSDTQYF.

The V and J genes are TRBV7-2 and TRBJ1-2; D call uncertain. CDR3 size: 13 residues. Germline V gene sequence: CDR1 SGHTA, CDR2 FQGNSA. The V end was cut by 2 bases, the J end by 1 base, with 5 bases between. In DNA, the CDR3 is TGTGCCAGCAGCTTAATAATTAACTATGGCTACACCTTC. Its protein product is CASSLIINYGYTF. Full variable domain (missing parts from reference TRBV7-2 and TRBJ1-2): GAGVSQSPSNKVTEKGKDVELRCDPISGHTALYWYRQSLGQGLEFLIYFQGNSAPDKSGLPSDRFSAERTGGSVSTLTIQRTQQEDSAVYLCASSLIINYGYTFGSGTRLTVV.

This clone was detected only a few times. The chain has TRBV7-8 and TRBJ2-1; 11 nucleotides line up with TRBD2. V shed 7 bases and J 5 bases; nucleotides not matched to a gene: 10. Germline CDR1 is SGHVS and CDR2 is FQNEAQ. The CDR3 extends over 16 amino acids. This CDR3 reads CASTITGTSGNNEQFF. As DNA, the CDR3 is TGTGCCAGCACCATAACTGGGACTAGCGGAAACAATGAGCAGTTCTTC.

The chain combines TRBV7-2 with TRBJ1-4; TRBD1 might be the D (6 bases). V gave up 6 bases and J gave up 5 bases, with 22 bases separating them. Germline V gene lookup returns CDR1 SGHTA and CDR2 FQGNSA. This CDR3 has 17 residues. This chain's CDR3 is CASRPPGQSGLNEKLFF. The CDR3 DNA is TGTGCCAGCAGACCCCCGGGACAATCGGGGCTCAATGAAAAACTGTTTTTT.

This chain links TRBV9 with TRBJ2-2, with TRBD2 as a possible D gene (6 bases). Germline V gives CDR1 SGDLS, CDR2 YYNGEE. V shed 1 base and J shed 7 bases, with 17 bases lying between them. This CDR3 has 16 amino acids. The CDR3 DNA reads TGTGCCAGCAGCGTAAACTCAGGAGGGACTGGCGGGGAGCTGTTTTTT. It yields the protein CASSVNSGGTGGELFF.

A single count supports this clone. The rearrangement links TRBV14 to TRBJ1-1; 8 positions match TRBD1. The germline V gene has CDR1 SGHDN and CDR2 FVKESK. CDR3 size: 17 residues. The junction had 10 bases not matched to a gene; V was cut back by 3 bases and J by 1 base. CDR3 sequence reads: CASSHGRPGGSNTEAFF. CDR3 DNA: TGTGCCAGCAGCCACGGTCGGCCAGGGGGCTCGAACACTGAAGCTTTCTTT.

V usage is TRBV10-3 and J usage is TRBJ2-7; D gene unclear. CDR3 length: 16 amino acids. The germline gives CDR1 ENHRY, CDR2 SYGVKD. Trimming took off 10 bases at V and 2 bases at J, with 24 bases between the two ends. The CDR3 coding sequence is TGTGCCACCAGCCCACACTTCGGAGCCACTGCCTACGAGCAGTACTTC. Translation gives CATSPHFGATAYEQYF.

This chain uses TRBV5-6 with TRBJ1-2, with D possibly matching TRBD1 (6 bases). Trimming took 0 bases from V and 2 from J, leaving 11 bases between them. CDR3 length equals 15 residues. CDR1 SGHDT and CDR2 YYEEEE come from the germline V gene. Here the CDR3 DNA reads TGTGCCAGCAGCTTGGTCCAGACAGGAAACTATGGCTACACCTTC. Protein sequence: CASSLVQTGNYGYTF.

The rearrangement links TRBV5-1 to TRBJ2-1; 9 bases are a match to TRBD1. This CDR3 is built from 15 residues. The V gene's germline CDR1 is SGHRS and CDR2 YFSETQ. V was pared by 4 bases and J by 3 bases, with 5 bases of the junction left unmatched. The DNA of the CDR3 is TGCGCCAGCAGCAGACCGGGACAGGGCTACAATGAGCAGTTCTTC. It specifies CASSRPGQGYNEQFF.

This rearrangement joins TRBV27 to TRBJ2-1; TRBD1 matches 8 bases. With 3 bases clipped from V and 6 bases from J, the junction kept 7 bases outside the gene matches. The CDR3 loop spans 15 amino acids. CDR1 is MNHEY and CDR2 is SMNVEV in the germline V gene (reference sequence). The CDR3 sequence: CASSLIVQGVNEQFF. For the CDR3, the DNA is TGTGCCAGCAGTTTGATAGTACAGGGGGTCAATGAGCAGTTCTTC.

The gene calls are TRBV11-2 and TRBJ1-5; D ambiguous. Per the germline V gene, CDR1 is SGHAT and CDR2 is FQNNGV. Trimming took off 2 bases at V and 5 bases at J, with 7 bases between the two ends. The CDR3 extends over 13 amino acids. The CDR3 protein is CASSLWRDQPQHF. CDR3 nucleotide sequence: TGTGCCAGCAGCTTATGGAGGGATCAGCCCCAGCATTTT.